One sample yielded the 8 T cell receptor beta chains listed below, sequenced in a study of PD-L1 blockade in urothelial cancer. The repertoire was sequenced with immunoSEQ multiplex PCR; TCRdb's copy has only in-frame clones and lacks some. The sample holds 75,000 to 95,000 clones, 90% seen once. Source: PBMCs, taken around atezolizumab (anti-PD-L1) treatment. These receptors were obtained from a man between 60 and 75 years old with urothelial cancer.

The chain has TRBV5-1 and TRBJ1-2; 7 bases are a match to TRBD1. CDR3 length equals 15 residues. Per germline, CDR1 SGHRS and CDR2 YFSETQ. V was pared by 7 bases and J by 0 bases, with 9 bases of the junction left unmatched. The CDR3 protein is CASGNRQGSNYGYTF. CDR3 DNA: TGCGCCAGCGGTAATCGACAGGGCTCTAACTATGGCTACACCTTC.

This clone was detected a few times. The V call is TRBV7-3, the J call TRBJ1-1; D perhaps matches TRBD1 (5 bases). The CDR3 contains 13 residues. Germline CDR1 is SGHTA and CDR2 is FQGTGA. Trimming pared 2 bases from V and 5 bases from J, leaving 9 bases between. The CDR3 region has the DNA TGTGCCAGCAGCTTAGGGGGGAAGACTGAAGCTTTCTTT. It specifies CASSLGGKTEAFF.

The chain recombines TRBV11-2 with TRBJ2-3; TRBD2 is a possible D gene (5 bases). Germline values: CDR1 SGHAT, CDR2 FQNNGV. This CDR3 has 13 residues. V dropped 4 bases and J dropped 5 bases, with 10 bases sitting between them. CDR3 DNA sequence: TGTGCCAGCAGCTCCTCGGAGGTAGATACGCAGTATTTT. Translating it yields CASSSSEVDTQYF.

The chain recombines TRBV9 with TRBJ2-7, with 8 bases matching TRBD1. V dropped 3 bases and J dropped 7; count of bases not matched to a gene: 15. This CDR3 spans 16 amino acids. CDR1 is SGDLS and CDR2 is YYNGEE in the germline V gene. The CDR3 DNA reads TGTGCCAGCAGCGGGCCCGGACAGGGTTTTTCGGGGGAGCAGTACTTC. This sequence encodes CASSGPGQGFSGEQYF. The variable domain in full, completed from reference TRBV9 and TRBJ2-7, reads DSGVTQTPKHLITATGQRVTLRCSPRSGDLSVYWYQQSLDQGLQFLIQYYNGEERAKGNILERFSAQQFPDLHSELNLSSLELGDSALYFCASSGPGQGFSGEQYFGPGTRLTVT.

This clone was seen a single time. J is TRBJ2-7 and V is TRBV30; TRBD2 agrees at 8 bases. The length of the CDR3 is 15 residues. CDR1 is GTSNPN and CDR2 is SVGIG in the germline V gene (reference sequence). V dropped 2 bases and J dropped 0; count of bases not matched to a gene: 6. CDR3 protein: CAWSRAGGISYEQYF. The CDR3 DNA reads TGTGCCTGGAGTAGGGCGGGGGGAATCTCCTACGAGCAGTACTTC. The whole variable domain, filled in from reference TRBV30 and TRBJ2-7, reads SQTIHQWPATLVQPVGSPLSLECTVEGTSNPNLYWYRQAAGRGLQLLFYSVGIGQISSEVPQNLSASRPQDRQFILSSKKLLLSDSGFYLCAWSRAGGISYEQYFGPGTRLTVT.

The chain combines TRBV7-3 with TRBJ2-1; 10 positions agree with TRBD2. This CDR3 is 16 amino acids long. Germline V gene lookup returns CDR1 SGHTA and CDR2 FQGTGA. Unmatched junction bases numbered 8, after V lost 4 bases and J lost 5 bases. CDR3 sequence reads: CASSSSALAGNNEQFF. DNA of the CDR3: TGTGCCAGCAGCTCCAGCGCACTAGCGGGGAACAATGAGCAGTTCTTC.

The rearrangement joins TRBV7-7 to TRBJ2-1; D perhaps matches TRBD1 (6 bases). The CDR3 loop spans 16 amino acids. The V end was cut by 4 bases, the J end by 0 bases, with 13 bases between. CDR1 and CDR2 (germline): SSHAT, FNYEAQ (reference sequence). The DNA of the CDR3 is TGTGCCAGCAGCTCTGGACAGATCAGCTCCTACAATGAGCAGTTCTTC. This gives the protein CASSSGQISSYNEQFF.

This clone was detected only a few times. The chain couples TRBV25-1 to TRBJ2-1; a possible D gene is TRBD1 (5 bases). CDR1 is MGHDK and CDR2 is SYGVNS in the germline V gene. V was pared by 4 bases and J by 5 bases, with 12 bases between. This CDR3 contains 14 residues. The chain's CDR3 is CASSVGSGNNEQFF. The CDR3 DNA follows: TGTGCCAGCAGTGTCGGATCAGGGAACAATGAGCAGTTCTTC.